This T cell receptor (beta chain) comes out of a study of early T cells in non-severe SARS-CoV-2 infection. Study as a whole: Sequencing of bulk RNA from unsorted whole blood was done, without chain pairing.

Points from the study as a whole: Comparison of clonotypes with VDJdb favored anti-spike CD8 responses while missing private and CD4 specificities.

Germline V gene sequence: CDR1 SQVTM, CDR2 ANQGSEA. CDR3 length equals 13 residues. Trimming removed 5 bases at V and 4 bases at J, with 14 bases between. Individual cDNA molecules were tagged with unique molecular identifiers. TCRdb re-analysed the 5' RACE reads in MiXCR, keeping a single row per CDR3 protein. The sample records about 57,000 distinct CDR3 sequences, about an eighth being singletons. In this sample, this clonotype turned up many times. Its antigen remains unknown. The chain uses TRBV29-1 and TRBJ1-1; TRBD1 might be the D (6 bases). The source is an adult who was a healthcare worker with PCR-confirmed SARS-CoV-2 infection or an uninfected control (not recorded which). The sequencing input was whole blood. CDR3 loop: CSVRGAIPTEAFF. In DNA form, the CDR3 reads TGCAGCGTTCGGGGGGCGATTCCCACTGAAGCTTTCTTT.